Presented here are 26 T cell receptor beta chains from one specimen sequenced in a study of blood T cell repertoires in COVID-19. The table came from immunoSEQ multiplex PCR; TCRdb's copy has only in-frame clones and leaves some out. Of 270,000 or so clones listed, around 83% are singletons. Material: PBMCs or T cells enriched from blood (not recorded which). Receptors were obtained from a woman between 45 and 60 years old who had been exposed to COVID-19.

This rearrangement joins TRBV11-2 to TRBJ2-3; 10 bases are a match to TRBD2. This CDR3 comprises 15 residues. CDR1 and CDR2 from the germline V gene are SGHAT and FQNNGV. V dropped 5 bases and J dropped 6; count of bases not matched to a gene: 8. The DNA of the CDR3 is TGTGCCAGCAGCGCAAGCGGGGGGGCCTCTGATACGCAGTATTTT. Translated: CASSASGGASDTQYF.

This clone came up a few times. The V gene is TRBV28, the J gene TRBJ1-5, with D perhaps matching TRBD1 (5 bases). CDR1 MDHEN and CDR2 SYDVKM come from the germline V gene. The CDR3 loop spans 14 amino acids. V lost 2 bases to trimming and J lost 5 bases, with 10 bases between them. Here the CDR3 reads CASSLAGSYQPQHF. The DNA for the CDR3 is TGTGCCAGCAGTTTAGCAGGGTCTTATCAGCCCCAGCATTTT. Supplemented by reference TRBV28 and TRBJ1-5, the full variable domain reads DVKVTQSSRYLVKRTGEKVFLECVQDMDHENMFWYRQDPGLGLRLIYFSYDVKMKEKGDIPEGYSVSREKKERFSLILESASTNQTSMYLCASSLAGSYQPQHFGDGTRLSIL.

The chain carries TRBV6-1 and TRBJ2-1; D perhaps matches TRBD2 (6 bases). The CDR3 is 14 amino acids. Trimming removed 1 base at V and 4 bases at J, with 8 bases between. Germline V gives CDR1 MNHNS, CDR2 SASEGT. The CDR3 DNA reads TGTGCCAGCAGTGAAGGGACTACTTACAATGAGCAGTTCTTC. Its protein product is CASSEGTTYNEQFF.

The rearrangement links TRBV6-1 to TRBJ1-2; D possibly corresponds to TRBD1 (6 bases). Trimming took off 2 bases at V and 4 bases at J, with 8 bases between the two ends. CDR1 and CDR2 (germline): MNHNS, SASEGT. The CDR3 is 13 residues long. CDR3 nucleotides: TGTGCCAGCAGTGAAATGACAGGCTATGGCTACACCTTC. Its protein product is CASSEMTGYGYTF.

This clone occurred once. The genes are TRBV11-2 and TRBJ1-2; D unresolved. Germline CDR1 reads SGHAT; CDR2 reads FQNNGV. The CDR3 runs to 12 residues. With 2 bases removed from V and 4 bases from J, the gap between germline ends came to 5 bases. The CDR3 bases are TGTGCCAGCAGCTTATCGTCCTATGGCTACACCTTC. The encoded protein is CASSLSSYGYTF.

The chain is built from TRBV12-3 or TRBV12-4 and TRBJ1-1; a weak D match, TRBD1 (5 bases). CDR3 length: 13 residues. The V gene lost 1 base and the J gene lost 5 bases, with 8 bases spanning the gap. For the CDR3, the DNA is TGTGCCAGCAGTTTAGACAGGTGGACTGAAGCTTTCTTT. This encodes CASSLDRWTEAFF.

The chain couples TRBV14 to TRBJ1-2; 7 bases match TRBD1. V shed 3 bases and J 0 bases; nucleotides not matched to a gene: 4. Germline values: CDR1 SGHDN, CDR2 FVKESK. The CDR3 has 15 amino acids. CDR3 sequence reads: CASSQYRGSNYGYTF. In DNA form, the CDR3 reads TGTGCCAGCAGCCAGTACAGGGGATCTAACTATGGCTACACCTTC.

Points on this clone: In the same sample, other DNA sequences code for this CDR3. CDR3 sequence reads: CASSLIQDYGYTF. The CDR3 region has the DNA TGTGCCAGCAGCTTGATACAGGACTATGGCTACACCTTC. The V gene is TRBV5-6, the J gene TRBJ1-2, with a tentative D call TRBD1 (5 bases). Germline V lookup: CDR1 SGHDT, CDR2 YYEEEE. The CDR3 loop spans 13 amino acids. The ends were cut back, 1 base at V and 3 bases at J, with 7 bases in the middle.

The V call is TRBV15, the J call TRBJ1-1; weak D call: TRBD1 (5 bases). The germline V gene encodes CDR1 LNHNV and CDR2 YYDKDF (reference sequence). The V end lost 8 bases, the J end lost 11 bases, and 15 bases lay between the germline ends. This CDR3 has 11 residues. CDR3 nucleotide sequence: TGTGCCACCTTAGGGAGGGGCGGGGCTTTCTTT. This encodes CATLGRGGAFF.

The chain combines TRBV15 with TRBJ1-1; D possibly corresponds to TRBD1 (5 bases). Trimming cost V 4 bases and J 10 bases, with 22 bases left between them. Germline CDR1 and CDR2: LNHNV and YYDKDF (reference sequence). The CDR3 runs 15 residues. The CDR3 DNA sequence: TGTGCCACCAGCACGGACAAAGGGTCCTCAAGGGGAGCTTTCTTT. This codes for CATSTDKGSSRGAFF.

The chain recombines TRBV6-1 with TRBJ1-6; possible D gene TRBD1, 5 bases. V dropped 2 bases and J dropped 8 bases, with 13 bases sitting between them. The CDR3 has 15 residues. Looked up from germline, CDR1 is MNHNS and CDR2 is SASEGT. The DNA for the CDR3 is TGTGCCAGCAGTGAACGCGGGACGGATGATTCACCCCTCCACTTT. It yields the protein CASSERGTDDSPLHF.

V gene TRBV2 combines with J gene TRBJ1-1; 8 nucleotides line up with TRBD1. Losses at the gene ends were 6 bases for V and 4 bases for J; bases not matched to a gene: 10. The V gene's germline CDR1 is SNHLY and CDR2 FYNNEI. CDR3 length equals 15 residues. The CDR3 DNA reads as TGTGCCAGCAGCGCTCGGACAGGGTGGAGCACTGAAGCTTTCTTT. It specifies CASSARTGWSTEAFF.

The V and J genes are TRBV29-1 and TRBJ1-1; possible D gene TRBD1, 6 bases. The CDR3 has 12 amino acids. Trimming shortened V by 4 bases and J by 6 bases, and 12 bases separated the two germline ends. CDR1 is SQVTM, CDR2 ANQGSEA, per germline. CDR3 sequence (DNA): TGCAGCGTTGCCCCTGCAGGGGCTGAAGCTTTCTTT. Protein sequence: CSVAPAGAEAFF.

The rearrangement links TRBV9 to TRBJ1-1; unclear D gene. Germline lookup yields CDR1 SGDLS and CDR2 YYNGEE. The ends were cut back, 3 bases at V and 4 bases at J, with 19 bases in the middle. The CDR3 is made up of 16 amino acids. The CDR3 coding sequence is TGTGCCAGCAGCGACTCCGGAGGATCTCGGGGCACTGAAGCTTTCTTT. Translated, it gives CASSDSGGSRGTEAFF. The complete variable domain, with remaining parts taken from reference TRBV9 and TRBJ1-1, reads DSGVTQTPKHLITATGQRVTLRCSPRSGDLSVYWYQQSLDQGLQFLIQYYNGEERAKGNILERFSAQQFPDLHSELNLSSLELGDSALYFCASSDSGGSRGTEAFFGQGTRLTVV.

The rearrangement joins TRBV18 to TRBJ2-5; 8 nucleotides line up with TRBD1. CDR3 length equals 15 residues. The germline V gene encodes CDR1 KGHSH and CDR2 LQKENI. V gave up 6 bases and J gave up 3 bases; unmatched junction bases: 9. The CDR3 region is CASSPGQGPEETQYF. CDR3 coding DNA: TGTGCCAGCTCGCCCGGACAGGGACCAGAAGAGACCCAGTACTTC.

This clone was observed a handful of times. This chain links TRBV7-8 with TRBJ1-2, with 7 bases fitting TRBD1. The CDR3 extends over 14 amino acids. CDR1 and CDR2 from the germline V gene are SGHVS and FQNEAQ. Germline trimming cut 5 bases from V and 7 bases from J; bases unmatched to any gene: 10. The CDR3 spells CASSGRDRIFGYTF. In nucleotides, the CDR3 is TGTGCCAGCAGCGGACGGGACAGAATTTTTGGCTACACCTTC.

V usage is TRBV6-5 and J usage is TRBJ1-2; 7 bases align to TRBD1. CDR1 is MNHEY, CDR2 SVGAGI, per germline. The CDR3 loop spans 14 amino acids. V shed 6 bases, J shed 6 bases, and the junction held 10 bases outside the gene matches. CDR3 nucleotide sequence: TGTGCCAGCAGGCCCGGACAGGCAGTCCATGGCTACACCTTC. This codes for CASRPGQAVHGYTF.

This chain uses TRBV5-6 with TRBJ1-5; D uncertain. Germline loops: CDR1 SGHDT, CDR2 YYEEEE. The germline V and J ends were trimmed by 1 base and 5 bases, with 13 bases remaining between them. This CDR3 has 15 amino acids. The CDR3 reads CASSLWMGTHQPQHF. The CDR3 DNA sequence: TGTGCCAGCAGCTTGTGGATGGGCACCCATCAGCCCCAGCATTTT.

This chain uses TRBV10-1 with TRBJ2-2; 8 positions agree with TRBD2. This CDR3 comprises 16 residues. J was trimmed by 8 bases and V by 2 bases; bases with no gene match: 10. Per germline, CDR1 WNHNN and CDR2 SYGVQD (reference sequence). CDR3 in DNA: TGCGCCAGCAGTGAGACCCCAGCGGGGGTTGTGGGGGAGCTGTTTTTT. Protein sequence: CASSETPAGVVGELFF.

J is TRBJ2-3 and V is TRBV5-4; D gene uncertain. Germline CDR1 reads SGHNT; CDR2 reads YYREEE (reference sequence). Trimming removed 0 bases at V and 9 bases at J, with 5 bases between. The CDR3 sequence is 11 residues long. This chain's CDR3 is CASSLGGTQYF. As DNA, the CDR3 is TGTGCCAGCAGCTTGGGCGGAACGCAGTATTTT.

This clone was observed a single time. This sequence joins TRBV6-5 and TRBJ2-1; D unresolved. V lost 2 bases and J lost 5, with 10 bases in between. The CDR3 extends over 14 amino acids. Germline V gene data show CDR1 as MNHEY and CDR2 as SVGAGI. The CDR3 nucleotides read TGTGCCAGCAGTTACGGTACTGGTGACAATGAGCAGTTCTTC. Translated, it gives CASSYGTGDNEQFF.

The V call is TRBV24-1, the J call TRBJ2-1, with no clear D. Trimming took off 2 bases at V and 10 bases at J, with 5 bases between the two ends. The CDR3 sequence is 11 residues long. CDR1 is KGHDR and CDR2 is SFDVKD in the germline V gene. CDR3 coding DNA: TGTGCCACCAGTGATTCTAAAGAGCAGTTCTTC. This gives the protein CATSDSKEQFF.

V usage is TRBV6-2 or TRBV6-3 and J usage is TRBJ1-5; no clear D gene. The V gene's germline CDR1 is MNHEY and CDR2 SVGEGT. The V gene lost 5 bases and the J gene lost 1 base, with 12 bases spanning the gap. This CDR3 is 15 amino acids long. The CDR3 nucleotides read TGTGCCAGCAGTCGAGAGTCAAGAAGCAATCAGCCCCAGCATTTT. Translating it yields CASSRESRSNQPQHF.

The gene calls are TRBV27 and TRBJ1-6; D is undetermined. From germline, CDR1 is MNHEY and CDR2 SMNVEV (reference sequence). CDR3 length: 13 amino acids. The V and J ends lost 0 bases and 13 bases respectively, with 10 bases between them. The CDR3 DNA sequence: TGTGCCAGCAGTTTATCAGGCGGATTCCCCCTCCACTTT. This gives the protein CASSLSGGFPLHF.

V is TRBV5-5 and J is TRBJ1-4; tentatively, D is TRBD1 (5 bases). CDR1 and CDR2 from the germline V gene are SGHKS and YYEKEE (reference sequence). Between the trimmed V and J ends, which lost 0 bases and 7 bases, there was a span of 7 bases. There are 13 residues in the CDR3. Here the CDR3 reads CASSLEGIEKLFF. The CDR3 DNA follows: TGTGCCAGCAGCTTGGAGGGGATTGAAAAACTGTTTTTT.

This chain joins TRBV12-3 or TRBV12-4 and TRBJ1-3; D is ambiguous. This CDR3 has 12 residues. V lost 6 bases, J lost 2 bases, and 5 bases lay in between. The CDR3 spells CASSPTGNTIYF. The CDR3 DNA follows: TGTGCCAGCAGCCCCACTGGAAACACCATATATTTT.